This T cell receptor (beta chain) was profiled in a study of technical replicates of blood from a handful of donors. Clones were read by immunoSEQ multiplex PCR, and TCRdb kept only the in-frame ones, dropping some. The sample yields under 100,000 clones, roughly 96% seen once. Trimming cost V 2 bases and J 5 bases, with 21 bases left between them. Germline CDR1 and CDR2: KGHSY and FQNENV. This CDR3 comprises 17 residues. The sample consisted of T cells isolated from PBMCs. This sequence joins TRBV16 and TRBJ1-2, with a tentative D call TRBD1 (5 bases). The TCR sequence derives from a human donor in good health. DNA for the CDR3: TGTGCCAGCAGCCAAACGAGAGACGGCGGGGGTCGGTATGGCTACACCTTC. Protein: CASSQTRDGGGRYGYTF.